This T cell receptor (beta chain) was sequenced during a study of cytomegalovirus exposure and HLA in healthy donors. Broader study findings: In a later analysis, an Asian-associated ancestry cluster reportedly showed fewer N-insertions than the 666-donor mean. Trimming of TCR beta V- and J-genes showed a link, identified in a later analysis, to a missense DCLRE1C variant. Donors were assumed by presence/absence analyses to have roughly uniform sequencing depth. In an earlier analysis, most TCR beta V segments were productive about 90% or about 30% of the time.

On this clone itself: Its cognate antigen is unknown.

CDR3 length: 15 residues. Trimming removed 3 bases from V and 2 bases from J; junction bases left unmatched: 3. CDR1 is ENHRY and CDR2 is SYGVKD in the germline V gene. This PCR relied on a set of 60 Vbeta primers and 13 Jbeta primers. Assay: immunoSEQ multiplex PCR; the TCRdb copy retains only in-frame clones and omits some. The table for this sample gives fewer than 100,000 clones. The chain joins TRBV10-3 to TRBJ2-2; 7 nucleotides line up with TRBD1. This TCR was sampled from a man aged 50-60 years in good health and CMV-seronegative. The sample comprised PBMCs. The CDR3 nucleotides read TGTGCCATCAGTGACCGGACAGGAAACACCGGGGAGCTGTTTTTT. Its translation: CAISDRTGNTGELFF.